The present entry profiles one T cell receptor beta chain with its context. As processed by the authors: Nucleated cell counts were estimated from reference gene primer amplification. The protocol was immunoSEQ multiplex PCR, while the TCRdb copy is restricted to in-frame clones and leaves out a portion. From that table come the V and J calls and clone size; the DNA was used to work out D and trimming. Among over 250,000 clones listed, roughly 91% were seen once. Individuals drawn from about two dozen US areas were about 18 to 95 years old. Two negative PCRs, clearance, or symptom resolution were required of recovered Cohort 3 donors. The sample is drawn from a study of blood T cell repertoires in COVID-19. Study information: The United States, Italy and Spain were the sources of the acute and convalescent COVID-19 samples.

CDR1 GTSNPN and CDR2 SVGIG come from the germline V gene (reference sequence). V trimming: 5 bases; J trimming: 10 bases; junction bases outside the gene matches: 6. The CDR3 is 11 amino acids. The chain uses TRBV30 and TRBJ1-2, with 8 bases fitting TRBD1. The clonotype was recovered from a woman in her sixties who had recovered from COVID-19. Sequences were obtained from PBMCs or T cells enriched from blood (not recorded which). The CDR3 is CAWQGASFYTF. The CDR3 coding sequence is TGTGCCTGGCAGGGGGCGTCTTTCTACACCTTC.